The 29 T cell receptor beta chains below come from one sample, sequenced in a study of response to subunit inactivated influenza vaccine. TCRdb re-called the RT-PCR reads through MiXCR, storing one row per CDR3 protein. The sample has roughly 500,000 distinct CDR3 sequences, approximately 22% seen once; the top ten hold approximately 2.9%. The sample also formed part of further work on T cells expressing NK-cell markers. That work adds: The TCR beta cDNA came from 5'RACE template switching with UMIs.

The sequences come from CD4+ T cells sorted from PBMCs, collected 11 to 12 days after vaccination. These receptors were taken from a man aged 45-60 years who received an inactivated influenza vaccine.

The chain couples TRBV12-3 or TRBV12-4 to TRBJ2-3, with D perhaps TRBD1 (6 bases). This CDR3 is 13 amino acids long. V was cut by 7 bases and J by 5 bases, with 13 bases left in between. CDR3 DNA: TGTGCCAGCAACCCAAAGGGGGTAGATACGCAGTATTTT. This codes for CASNPKGVDTQYF.

The J gene is TRBJ1-5, the V gene TRBV11-2; D ambiguous. The length of the CDR3 is 15 residues. With 0 bases removed from V and 4 bases from J, the gap between germline ends came to 10 bases. Germline CDR1 reads SGHAT; CDR2 reads FQNNGV. The CDR3 sequence is CASSLDYGANQPQHF. The CDR3 coding sequence is TGTGCCAGCAGCTTAGATTACGGAGCGAATCAGCCCCAGCATTTT.

This clonotype has more than one count but fewer than ten. The V gene is TRBV15, the J gene TRBJ2-5; 13 nucleotides line up with TRBD2. CDR1 and CDR2 from the germline V gene are LNHNV and YYDKDF (reference sequence). The CDR3 spans 18 residues. The V and J ends lost 1 base and 1 base, in that order; junction bases with no gene match: 6. The CDR3 is CATSRGTSGGGRQETQYF. The CDR3 coding sequence is TGTGCCACCAGCAGAGGCACTAGCGGGGGGGGCCGCCAAGAGACCCAGTACTTC.

This clonotype has a handful of counts. V is TRBV29-1 and J is TRBJ2-3; D unclear. CDR1 SQVTM and CDR2 ANQGSEA come from the germline V gene. V was clipped by 5 bases and J by 2 bases, with 8 bases between them. This CDR3 comprises 12 residues. The CDR3 DNA sequence: TGCAGCGTTTGGGTGACCACAGATACGCAGTATTTT. Its protein is CSVWVTTDTQYF.

The sample holds a few counts of this clonotype. The chain is built from TRBV6-1 and TRBJ2-3; 8 nucleotides line up with TRBD2. Germline CDR1 reads MNHNS; CDR2 reads SASEGT. V lost 6 bases to trimming and J lost 4 bases; unmatched junction nucleotides: 9. The CDR3 consists of 15 residues. This CDR3 is CASSLSGIGSDTQYF. The CDR3 nucleotides are TGTGCCAGCAGCCTTAGCGGGATTGGCTCAGATACGCAGTATTTT.

The gene calls are TRBV10-3 and TRBJ2-1; D is perhaps TRBD1 (5 bases). The CDR3 runs to 13 residues. Germline V gene lookup returns CDR1 ENHRY and CDR2 SYGVKD. V lost 7 bases and J lost 7, with 14 bases in between. The CDR3 region has the DNA TGTGCCATCAAGGGCGCACAGGCAAATGAGCAGTTCTTC. This translates into CAIKGAQANEQFF.

This chain uses TRBV7-8 with TRBJ2-7; D is perhaps TRBD1 (5 bases). The germline gives CDR1 SGHVS, CDR2 FQNEAQ. Trimming pared 4 bases from V and 2 bases from J, leaving 18 bases between. This CDR3 is 16 amino acids long. The CDR3 region has the DNA TGTGCCAGCAGCTCGGTTGGGGCCCGGGTCACCTACGAGCAGTACTTC. Translated: CASSSVGARVTYEQYF.

The gene calls are TRBV20-1 and TRBJ2-7, with 8 bases lining up with TRBD2. The germline V gene has CDR1 DFQATT and CDR2 SNEGSKA (reference sequence). CDR3 size: 14 residues. Losses at the gene ends were 4 bases for V and 3 bases for J; bases not matched to a gene: 8. CDR3 in DNA: TGCAGTGCTAAAGCGGGAGTGGGCTTCTACGAGCAGTACTTC. Translation: CSAKAGVGFYEQYF.

CDR3 bases: TGTGCCAGCAGCCTGCTAGCGGGCCTTAGCACAGATACGCAGTATTTT. This translates into CASSLLAGLSTDTQYF. The chain uses TRBV5-6 and TRBJ2-3; TRBD2 matches at 8 bases. Germline V gene sequence: CDR1 SGHDT, CDR2 YYEEEE. The CDR3 is made up of 16 amino acids. Trimming removed 4 bases from V and 0 bases from J; junction bases left unmatched: 7.

This clonotype was counted between two and nine times. The chain has TRBV28 and TRBJ1-2; D call uncertain. This CDR3 contains 11 residues. V lost 1 base, J lost 13 bases, and 10 bases lay in between. Germline V CDR1 and CDR2: MDHEN, SYDVKM. The CDR3 region has the DNA TGTGCCAGCAGTTTATCAGGTTCGATCACCTTC. This codes for CASSLSGSITF.

This clonotype was recorded only once. The V gene is TRBV20-1, the J gene TRBJ2-3; D is ambiguous. V dropped 1 base and J dropped 4 bases, with 12 bases sitting between them. The germline V gene has CDR1 DFQATT and CDR2 SNEGSKA (reference sequence). The CDR3 length is 14 residues. CDR3: CSARALAGSDTQYF. The CDR3 DNA follows: TGCAGTGCTAGAGCCCTGGCAGGCTCAGATACGCAGTATTTT.

There are a few counts of this clonotype. This chain uses TRBV5-6 with TRBJ2-3; TRBD2 matches 11 bases. The trim removed 2 bases at V and 2 bases at J, leaving 4 bases unmatched. CDR1 is SGHDT and CDR2 is YYEEEE in the germline V gene. CDR3 length: 16 amino acids. CDR3: CASSFLAGGLTDTQYF. The CDR3 DNA sequence: TGTGCCAGCAGCTTTCTAGCGGGAGGCCTCACAGATACGCAGTATTTT.

The V gene is TRBV19, the J gene TRBJ2-1; 12 bases match TRBD2. CDR1 and CDR2 from the germline V gene are LNHDA and SQIVND (reference sequence). This CDR3 contains 16 residues. V was clipped by 1 base and J by 4 bases; unmatched bases: 2. The CDR3 loop is CASSIVLAGGYNEQFF. The CDR3 bases are TGTGCCAGTAGTATAGTTCTAGCGGGAGGGTACAATGAGCAGTTCTTC.

The chain is built from TRBV2 and TRBJ1-3; TRBD1 agrees at 7 bases. V lost 6 bases, J lost 2 bases, and 4 bases stayed unmatched. Germline V gene data show CDR1 as SNHLY and CDR2 as FYNNEI. CDR3 length: 14 amino acids. CDR3: CASRAGQPGNTIYF. CDR3 DNA: TGTGCCAGCAGAGCGGGACAGCCTGGAAACACCATATATTTT.

This chain connects TRBV21-1 to TRBJ1-3; the table's D call of TRBD1 was not tested on the DNA. TRBV21-1 is listed as a pseudogene. The CDR3 sequence is 16 residues long. The CDR3 spells CASSAPGRRDRNTIYF. The CDR3 DNA reads as TGTGCCAGCAGCGCCCCGGGACGGAGGGATCGAAACACCATATATTTT.

The chain combines TRBV12-3 or TRBV12-4 with TRBJ1-2, with D perhaps TRBD1 (5 bases). The CDR3 length is 14 residues. V was cut by 0 bases and J by 7 bases, with 12 bases left in between. CDR3 sequence reads: CASSLAQGRGGYTF. CDR3 in DNA: TGTGCCAGCAGTTTAGCGCAGGGTCGGGGTGGCTACACCTTC.

The V call is TRBV7-9, the J call TRBJ2-1, with 7 positions matching TRBD2. Unmatched junction bases numbered 5, after V lost 5 bases and J lost 7 bases. Germline loops: CDR1 SEHNR, CDR2 FQNEAQ (reference sequence). This CDR3 spans 13 amino acids. The CDR3 reads CASSPGGKNEQFF. The CDR3 nucleotides are TGTGCCAGCAGCCCCGGGGGGAAGAATGAGCAGTTCTTC.

The chain joins TRBV10-3 to TRBJ2-3; 7 positions agree with TRBD1. This CDR3 is 14 amino acids long. V shed 6 bases, J shed 1 base, and the junction held 4 bases outside the gene matches. Germline V CDR1 and CDR2: ENHRY, SYGVKD. CDR3 in amino acids: CAIRRDRGTDTQYF. DNA for the CDR3: TGTGCCATCAGGAGAGACAGGGGCACAGATACGCAGTATTTT.

This clonotype was counted many times. The V call is TRBV20-1, the J call TRBJ2-7; 10 nucleotides match TRBD2. Trimming at V came to 7 bases and at J to 5 bases, leaving 14 bases not matched to a gene. The germline gives CDR1 DFQATT, CDR2 SNEGSKA (reference sequence). The CDR3 is 15 residues long. CDR3: CSVSFGTSARDEQYF. The DNA of the CDR3 is TGCAGTGTTTCTTTTGGGACTAGCGCCCGGGACGAGCAGTACTTC.

The V call is TRBV6-1, the J call TRBJ2-6; possibly TRBD2 for D (6 bases). With 3 bases removed from V and 0 bases from J, the gap between germline ends came to 9 bases. This CDR3 has 16 amino acids. CDR1 is MNHNS, CDR2 SASEGT, per germline. The CDR3 nucleotides read TGTGCCAGCAGTGAGGGACTGGGCTCTGGGGCCAACGTCCTGACTTTC. Its protein product is CASSEGLGSGANVLTF.

This rearrangement joins TRBV6-5 to TRBJ2-5, with 9 bases aligning to TRBD2. Germline-derived CDR1 and CDR2 are MNHEY and SVGAGI. The CDR3 is made up of 15 amino acids. Losses at the gene ends were 5 bases for V and 5 bases for J; bases not matched to a gene: 9. The CDR3 bases are TGTGCCAGCAGTCACCGAACTGGACTAGCGGAGACCCAGTACTTC. It translates to CASSHRTGLAETQYF.

This clonotype was detected a few times. The chain couples TRBV18 to TRBJ2-7; D remains ambiguous. The CDR3 sequence is 15 residues long. V gave up 0 bases and J gave up 6 bases, with 15 bases separating them. The germline V gene encodes CDR1 KGHSH and CDR2 LQKENI. CDR3 in amino acids: CASSPPNSPDGEQYF. The CDR3 DNA sequence: TGTGCCAGCTCACCACCTAATAGTCCCGACGGCGAGCAGTACTTC.

This clonotype occurred a few times. This chain connects TRBV5-1 to TRBJ2-5, with 7 bases that match TRBD1. Trimming cost V 0 bases and J 3 bases; bases outside gene matches: 5. The CDR3 loop spans 15 amino acids. Germline V gene data show CDR1 as SGHRS and CDR2 as YFSETQ. In DNA form, the CDR3 reads TGCGCCAGCAGCTTGGAGGGACAGCTAAAAGAGACCCAGTACTTC. As protein: CASSLEGQLKETQYF.

The genes are TRBV7-7 and TRBJ2-5; D not certain. This CDR3 region has 13 residues. Per the germline V gene, CDR1 is SSHAT and CDR2 is FNYEAQ (reference sequence). V dropped 11 bases and J dropped 4 bases, with 17 bases sitting between them. The CDR3 region is CACAGGARETQYF. CDR3 bases: TGTGCCTGCGCTGGTGGAGCGAGAGAGACCCAGTACTTC.

The gene calls are TRBV7-6 and TRBJ2-7; 8 bases match TRBD1. The ends lost 5 bases at V and 8 bases at J; junction bases unmatched: 14. From germline, CDR1 is SGHVS and CDR2 FNYEAQ. The CDR3 is made up of 15 amino acids. This chain's CDR3 is CASSPPGTGKTQQYF. The CDR3 DNA sequence: TGTGCCAGCAGCCCCCCCGGGACAGGTAAAACTCAGCAGTACTTC.

This chain joins TRBV19 and TRBJ2-7; maybe TRBD1 (5 bases). Trimming left V 5 bases short and J 3 bases short, with 11 bases between. The CDR3 contains 13 residues. Germline values: CDR1 LNHDA, CDR2 SQIVND (reference sequence). CDR3 sequence (DNA): TGTGCCAGTAGTCCCCAGGGATTCTACGAGCAGTACTTC. It encodes CASSPQGFYEQYF.

This clonotype was detected ten times or more. This chain joins TRBV12-3 or TRBV12-4 and TRBJ2-7; D may correspond to TRBD1 or TRBD2 (6 bases each). V lost 4 bases and J 3 bases, leaving 22 bases between the germline ends. This CDR3 is 17 amino acids long. CDR3 coding DNA: TGTGCCAGCAGTTCTGACCCCGGGACACGGAGGGGCTACGAGCAGTACTTC. It codes for CASSSDPGTRRGYEQYF.

This chain links TRBV15 with TRBJ2-1; maybe TRBD2 (6 bases). Germline CDR1 and CDR2: LNHNV and YYDKDF (reference sequence). The CDR3 has 15 residues. The V and J ends lost 0 bases and 5 bases respectively, with 11 bases between them. CDR3 bases: TGTGCCACCAGCAGAGATCTCGGGGGAAACAATGAGCAGTTCTTC. Its protein product is CATSRDLGGNNEQFF.

The rearrangement uses TRBV6-1 and TRBJ1-1; the match to TRBD1 covers 7 bases. Germline assignment: CDR1 MNHNS and CDR2 SASEGT. V lost 6 bases to trimming and J lost 5 bases; unmatched junction nucleotides: 9. The CDR3 has 14 residues. For the CDR3, the DNA is TGTGCCAGCAGCGCTCAGGGGGTTCGGACTGAAGCTTTCTTT. Protein: CASSAQGVRTEAFF.